The 18 T cell receptor beta chains below were found in one sample sequenced in a study of molecular identifiers for immune sequencing clone quantification. Using its own MiXCR run on the PCR reads, TCRdb lists one record per CDR3 protein. Of some 10,000 distinct CDR3 sequences listed, approximately 19% are singletons. Sequencing used naive CD8+ T cells from blood, with Jurkat cell RNA spiked in. The subset is: FACS-sorted CD8+CD4-CCR7+CD45RA+ naive T cells. These receptors came from a human donor in good health. Some libraries in this study had Jurkat cell RNA spiked in.

Ten or more counts support this clonotype. The chain uses TRBV28 and TRBJ2-7; no clear D. The CDR3 covers 12 residues. V dropped 6 bases and J dropped 0 bases, with 6 bases sitting between them. Per germline, CDR1 MDHEN and CDR2 SYDVKM. CDR3 loop: CASSYVSYEQYF. The CDR3 coding sequence is TGTGCCAGCAGCTACGTCTCCTACGAGCAGTACTTC.

In its sample, this clonotype ranks as medium-sized. This chain links TRBV9 with TRBJ2-3; TRBD1 matches at 7 bases. J gave up 0 bases and V 4 bases, and 23 bases lay outside the gene matches. In germline, CDR1 is SGDLS, CDR2 YYNGEE. The CDR3 runs 21 residues. CDR3: CASSIHRRDSRLSESTDTQYF. In DNA form, the CDR3 reads TGTGCCAGCAGCATCCATCGCCGGGACAGTCGACTCAGCGAAAGCACAGATACGCAGTATTTT.

This clonotype was seen a few times. This chain connects TRBV12-3 or TRBV12-4 to TRBJ2-7; D remains ambiguous. This CDR3 is built from 14 residues. V dropped 1 base and J dropped 2 bases, with 9 bases sitting between them. Here the CDR3 reads CASSLGHLAYEQYF. The CDR3 region has the DNA TGTGCCAGCAGTTTAGGCCATCTCGCCTACGAGCAGTACTTC.

This clonotype was observed many times. The chain employs TRBV27 and TRBJ2-2; D might be TRBD1 (6 bases). V was cut by 5 bases and J by 6 bases, with 13 bases left in between. This CDR3 has 14 residues. The V gene's germline CDR1 is MNHEY and CDR2 SMNVEV (reference sequence). The CDR3 protein is CASSLAQGSGELFF. CDR3 nucleotide sequence: TGTGCCAGCAGTCTGGCTCAGGGGTCCGGGGAGCTGTTTTTT.

In this sample, this clonotype turned up a few times. V and J are TRBV18 and TRBJ2-7, with 10 bases that match TRBD1. V trimming: 3 bases; J trimming: 0 bases; junction bases outside the gene matches: 5. Per germline, CDR1 KGHSH and CDR2 LQKENI. The CDR3 runs 16 residues. The CDR3 coding sequence is TGTGCCAGCTCACCGGGACAGGGGCCGAGCTCCTACGAGCAGTACTTC. Its protein product is CASSPGQGPSSYEQYF.

This clonotype was counted between two and nine times. J is TRBJ2-1 and V is TRBV5-4; possibly TRBD1 for D (5 bases). The CDR3 contains 13 residues. The V and J ends lost 0 bases and 8 bases respectively, with 9 bases between them. Germline V lookup: CDR1 SGHNT, CDR2 YYREEE (reference sequence). CDR3 loop: CASSLGQTDEQFF. DNA for the CDR3: TGTGCCAGCAGCTTGGGACAGACTGATGAGCAGTTCTTC. The variable domain in full, completed from reference TRBV5-4 and TRBJ2-1, reads ETGVTQSPTHLIKTRGQQVTLRCSSQSGHNTVSWYQQALGQGPQFIFQYYREEENGRGNFPPRFSGLQFPNYSSELNVNALELDDSALYLCASSLGQTDEQFFGPGTRLTVL.

By sample fraction, this clonotype is medium-sized. V gene TRBV7-8 combines with J gene TRBJ1-5; possibly TRBD1 for D (6 bases). CDR1 and CDR2 from the germline V gene are SGHVS and FQNEAQ. V gave up 2 bases and J gave up 5 bases, with 19 bases separating them. The CDR3 is 17 residues long. The CDR3 DNA sequence: TGTGCCAGCAGCTTACTCTCGTCAGGGGCATTCGATCAGCCCCAGCATTTT. This codes for CASSLLSSGAFDQPQHF.

This clonotype showed up many times. The chain has TRBV4-1 and TRBJ2-5; no clear D. The CDR3 is made up of 15 amino acids. Germline V CDR1 and CDR2: MGHRA, YSYEKL. Trimming removed 4 bases from V and 0 bases from J, with 12 bases in between. In nucleotides, the CDR3 is TGCGCCAGCAGCCCCCGCCTAGAGGACCAAGAGACCCAGTACTTC. Translation gives CASSPRLEDQETQYF.

As concerns this clonotype: Given a much more abundant clone one base away, this may be a read error. V usage is TRBV11-3 and J usage is TRBJ2-7, with TRBD1 as a possible D gene (6 bases). CDR1 is SGHNT, CDR2 YENEEA, per germline. Trimming removed 4 bases from V and 10 bases from J, with 20 bases in between. The CDR3 has 14 residues. Written as DNA, the CDR3 is TGTGCCAGCAGCTCTCTGGACAGACCTCTGTGTCAGTACTTC. This encodes CASSSLDRPLCQYF.

This clonotype has at least ten counts. The chain joins TRBV5-5 to TRBJ2-1, with 8 bases identical to TRBD2. This CDR3 comprises 14 residues. CDR1 is SGHKS and CDR2 is YYEKEE in the germline V gene (reference sequence). J lost 0 bases, V lost 7 bases, and 3 bases had no gene match. The CDR3 spells CASSSGSSYNEQFF. DNA for the CDR3: TGTGCCAGCTCCAGCGGGAGCTCCTACAATGAGCAGTTCTTC.

This clonotype was observed at least ten times. The V and J genes are TRBV20-1 and TRBJ2-1; TRBD2 matches at 8 bases. After removal of 2 bases from V and 1 base from J, the junction contained 1 base not matched to a gene. The CDR3 runs to 14 residues. Germline V gives CDR1 DFQATT, CDR2 SNEGSKA (reference sequence). CDR3 amino acids: CSARSSGSYNEQFF. The CDR3 coding sequence is TGCAGTGCTAGATCTAGCGGGTCCTACAATGAGCAGTTCTTC.

To note about this clonotype: A read error may explain this, as a much larger clone is one base away. The chain links TRBV19 to TRBJ2-1; D might be TRBD2 (6 bases). Germline V gives CDR1 LNHDA, CDR2 SQIVND (reference sequence). This CDR3 has 15 amino acids. This CDR3 is CASSIVAGRGNEQLF. CDR3 bases: TGTGCCAGTAGTATTGTGGCGGGAAGAGGCAATGAGCAGCTCTTC.

With regard to this clonotype: This may come from a read error, since a much larger clone is one base off. The chain joins TRBV11-2 to TRBJ2-7; D remains unclear. V was shortened by 5 bases and J by 7 bases, with 9 bases between the two germline ends. The CDR3 totals 11 residues. CDR1 and CDR2 from the germline V gene are SGHAT and FQNNGV. The CDR3 here is CASSACGEQYF. Written as DNA, the CDR3 is TGTGCCAGCAGCGCCTGTGGTGAGCAGTACTTC.

This clonotype has at least ten counts. The chain has TRBV3-1 and TRBJ2-7; D possibly corresponds to TRBD2 (6 bases). The germline V and J ends were trimmed by 2 bases and 5 bases, with 13 bases remaining between them. The CDR3 covers 14 residues. Per the germline V gene, CDR1 is LGHDT and CDR2 is YNNKEL (reference sequence). The CDR3: CASSQSAGWHEQYF. As DNA, the CDR3 is TGTGCCAGCAGCCAATCGGCGGGGTGGCACGAGCAGTACTTC.

Concerning this clonotype itself: The germline gene is not matched at one end of the junction; a read error may be the cause. The chain joins TRBV6-5 to TRBJ1-4; D not resolved. This CDR3 contains 15 residues. CDR1 is MNHEY, CDR2 SVGAGI, per germline. CDR3 sequence reads: CASSYHQATLEKLFF. CDR3 sequence (DNA): TGTGCCAGCAGTTACCATCAAGCAACCTTGGAGAAACTGTTTTTC.

About this clonotype: This may stem from a read error, because a much larger clone lies one nucleotide away. The chain is built from TRBV3-1 and TRBJ2-7; 8 bases are shared with TRBD1. This CDR3 region has 17 residues. CDR1 LGHDT and CDR2 YNNKEL come from the germline V gene (reference sequence). Trimming at V came to 5 bases and at J to 0 bases, leaving 12 bases not matched to a gene. The CDR3 sequence: CASSYSGTGKTSYEQYF. The CDR3 DNA is TGTGCCAGCAGCTACTCCGGGACAGGCAAGACCTCCTACGAGCAGTACTTC.

This clonotype was seen ten or more times. This chain joins TRBV15 and TRBJ2-5; TRBD1 aligns across 9 bases. Trimming took 3 bases from V and 5 from J; bases not matched to a gene: 16. The germline CDR1 and CDR2 sequences are LNHNV and YYDKDF (reference sequence). This CDR3 has 18 residues. The CDR3 DNA is TGTGCCACCAGCAGTCCTCTGGCACTACAGGGGGCGGGGGAGACCCAGTACTTC. This codes for CATSSPLALQGAGETQYF.

This clonotype was observed at least ten times. V gene TRBV4-1 combines with J gene TRBJ2-7, with unresolved D. Per the germline V gene, CDR1 is MGHRA and CDR2 is YSYEKL. The ends were cut back, 5 bases at V and 3 bases at J, with 5 bases in the middle. The length of the CDR3 is 11 residues. Written as DNA, the CDR3 is TGCGCCAGCAGCGAGAACTACGAGCAGTACTTC. Its protein product is CASSENYEQYF.